Following are 27 T cell receptor beta chains from one sample sequenced in a study of shared clonotypes between healthy human individuals. Naive CD8 populations comprised CD45RO-negative cells positively selected for CCR7, excluding terminally differentiated effector memory CD45RA+ cells. The data were produced by immunoSEQ multiplex PCR, yet TCRdb's version contains in-frame clones alone and is incomplete. Here the sample spans hundreds of thousands of clones, approximately 96% being singletons. The material sequenced was naive CD8+ T cells sorted from blood. Receptors were obtained from a woman younger than 45 in good health.

This chain links TRBV11-2 with TRBJ2-7, with D hard to call. V was trimmed by 7 bases and J by 5 bases, leaving 15 bases between them. The CDR3 sequence is 13 residues long. The germline CDR1 and CDR2 sequences are SGHAT and FQNNGV. The chain's CDR3 is CASTLLVAHEQYF. In nucleotides, the CDR3 is TGTGCCAGCACTCTTCTGGTCGCCCACGAGCAGTACTTC.

The chain uses TRBV11-2 and TRBJ1-1, with D unclear. The length of the CDR3 is 14 residues. V was trimmed by 2 bases and J by 1 base, leaving 8 bases between them. Germline V lookup: CDR1 SGHAT, CDR2 FQNNGV. This chain's CDR3 is CASSLFSGNTEAFF. Written as DNA, the CDR3 is TGTGCCAGCAGCTTATTCTCGGGGAACACTGAAGCTTTCTTT.

The chain has TRBV19 and TRBJ1-5, with 7 bases identical to TRBD1. Trimming at V came to 4 bases and at J to 0 bases, leaving 6 bases not matched to a gene. The CDR3 is 16 amino acids. Per the germline V gene, CDR1 is LNHDA and CDR2 is SQIVND (reference sequence). The CDR3 DNA follows: TGTGCCAGTAGTACGCTCGGGACAGTTAGCAATCAGCCCCAGCATTTT. Encoded protein: CASSTLGTVSNQPQHF.

A word on this clone: Additional DNA sequences in this sample encode the identical CDR3. The chain uses TRBV9 and TRBJ2-1; D ambiguous. CDR1 and CDR2 (germline): SGDLS, YYNGEE. The CDR3 spans 14 residues. V was shortened by 0 bases and J by 4 bases, with 8 bases between the two germline ends. This CDR3 is CASSVGESYNEQFF. The CDR3 DNA reads as TGTGCCAGCAGCGTAGGAGAGTCGTACAATGAGCAGTTCTTC.

J is TRBJ2-7 and V is TRBV6-5; no firm D call. The CDR3 runs 14 residues. Germline lookup yields CDR1 MNHEY and CDR2 SVGAGI. The germline V and J ends were trimmed by 2 bases and 2 bases, with 10 bases remaining between them. The CDR3 protein is CASSYAGPTYEQYF. In nucleotides, the CDR3 is TGTGCCAGCAGTTACGCCGGGCCAACCTACGAGCAGTACTTC.

The gene calls are TRBV9 and TRBJ1-5; 7 nucleotides line up with TRBD1. In germline, CDR1 is SGDLS, CDR2 YYNGEE. V was pared by 1 base and J by 9 bases, with 7 bases of the junction left unmatched. The CDR3 has 14 residues. The CDR3 nucleotides are TGTGCCAGCAGCGTATGGGACAGTCCTCGGCCCCAGCATTTT. It specifies CASSVWDSPRPQHF. The whole variable domain, filled in from reference TRBV9 and TRBJ1-5, reads DSGVTQTPKHLITATGQRVTLRCSPRSGDLSVYWYQQSLDQGLQFLIQYYNGEERAKGNILERFSAQQFPDLHSELNLSSLELGDSALYFCASSVWDSPRPQHFGDGTRLSIL.

The chain is built from TRBV5-6 and TRBJ2-1, with D perhaps TRBD2 (6 bases). CDR1 and CDR2 from the germline V gene are SGHDT and YYEEEE. The V gene lost 1 base and the J gene lost 2 bases, with 7 bases spanning the gap. This CDR3 region has 14 residues. CDR3 DNA sequence: TGTGCCAGCAGCTTGCCTAGCGCCTACAATGAGCAGTTCTTC. Amino acids: CASSLPSAYNEQFF.

The chain employs TRBV19 and TRBJ2-1, with 10 bases aligning to TRBD2. Germline V gene sequence: CDR1 LNHDA, CDR2 SQIVND (reference sequence). Unmatched junction bases numbered 9, after V lost 1 base and J lost 6 bases. This CDR3 region has 17 residues. CDR3 nucleotide sequence: TGTGCCAGTAGTATAGCGGGGGGACTAGCGAGCGCCAATGAGCAGTTCTTC. Translation: CASSIAGGLASANEQFF.

V gene TRBV11-2 combines with J gene TRBJ1-3, with D perhaps matching TRBD1 (5 bases). CDR3 length equals 15 residues. Trimming cost V 3 bases and J 3 bases, with 12 bases left between them. Germline CDR1 SGHAT, CDR2 FQNNGV. The CDR3 sequence is CASSFLRGDGNTIYF. For the CDR3, the DNA is TGTGCCAGCAGCTTTCTCCGGGGGGATGGAAACACCATATATTTT.

V usage is TRBV28 and J usage is TRBJ2-5, with TRBD2 identical over 9 bases. From germline, CDR1 is MDHEN and CDR2 SYDVKM. This CDR3 region has 16 residues. Unmatched junction bases numbered 7, after V lost 5 bases and J lost 0 bases. DNA for the CDR3: TGTGCCAGCAGTCCCCGACTAGCGGATGACCAAGAGACCCAGTACTTC. This translates into CASSPRLADDQETQYF.

The chain uses TRBV28 and TRBJ1-1, with D tentatively TRBD1 (6 bases). This CDR3 has 16 amino acids. With 6 bases removed from V and 7 bases from J, the gap between germline ends came to 24 bases. Germline lookup yields CDR1 MDHEN and CDR2 SYDVKM. The CDR3, as DNA: TGTGCCAGCAGATCCGGGACACAGGGCGGGAAAGGTGAAGCTTTCTTT. It translates to CASRSGTQGGKGEAFF.

J is TRBJ2-7 and V is TRBV27, with 14 bases aligning to TRBD2. Germline CDR1 and CDR2: MNHEY and SMNVEV (reference sequence). This CDR3 is built from 18 residues. Germline trimming cut 10 bases from V and 4 bases from J; bases unmatched to any gene: 18. CDR3 nucleotides: TGTGCCACCTCCCCAGGACTAGCGGGAGGCCCGACCTCTTACGAGCAGTACTTC. It yields the protein CATSPGLAGGPTSYEQYF.

A remark on this clone: One end of the junction varies from germline; a read error may be responsible. J is TRBJ1-2 and V is TRBV6-5; TRBD1 is a possible D gene (5 bases). CDR1 is MNHEY and CDR2 is SVGAGI in the germline V gene. CDR3 size: 16 residues. CDR3 coding DNA: TGTGCCAGCAGTCACTCGATCGATAGGGGACTCTATGGCTACACCTTC. It translates to CASSHSIDRGLYGYTF.

V is TRBV10-2 and J is TRBJ1-1; no definite D call. This CDR3 region has 15 residues. Deletions cut 6 bases from V and 2 bases from J, with 16 bases between. The germline CDR1 and CDR2 sequences are WSHSY and SAAADI. The CDR3 reads CASSPGPSHNTEAFF. In DNA, the CDR3 is TGCGCCAGCAGCCCCGGACCTAGTCATAACACTGAAGCTTTCTTT.

The rearrangement joins TRBV19 to TRBJ2-7; TRBD1 matches at 10 bases. The CDR3 spans 15 residues. V trimming: 3 bases; J trimming: 3 bases; junction bases outside the gene matches: 5. The germline V gene has CDR1 LNHDA and CDR2 SQIVND (reference sequence). The chain's CDR3 is CASSIGGDRGYEQYF. CDR3 in DNA: TGTGCCAGTAGTATTGGAGGGGACAGGGGCTACGAGCAGTACTTC.

The V gene is TRBV5-4, the J gene TRBJ2-7, with D possibly matching TRBD2 (6 bases). The V gene's germline CDR1 is SGHNT and CDR2 YYREEE (reference sequence). CDR3 length: 14 residues. V lost 0 bases, J lost 5 bases, and 12 bases lay in between. This CDR3 is CASSLEAGSHEQYF. The DNA of the CDR3 is TGTGCCAGCAGCTTGGAGGCGGGGAGTCACGAGCAGTACTTC. Looking up the rest from reference TRBV5-4 and TRBJ2-7 gives the full variable domain: ETGVTQSPTHLIKTRGQQVTLRCSSQSGHNTVSWYQQALGQGPQFIFQYYREEENGRGNFPPRFSGLQFPNYSSELNVNALELDDSALYLCASSLEAGSHEQYFGPGTRLTVT.

The chain combines TRBV9 with TRBJ1-5; D is possibly TRBD1 (5 bases). Germline V gene lookup returns CDR1 SGDLS and CDR2 YYNGEE. The CDR3 is made up of 13 amino acids. V was shortened by 0 bases and J by 6 bases, with 7 bases between the two germline ends. For the CDR3, the DNA is TGTGCCAGCAGCGTAGGGGACGGTCAGCCCCAGCATTTT. Translation gives CASSVGDGQPQHF.

V is TRBV27 and J is TRBJ1-5; D ambiguous. The CDR3 consists of 15 residues. Trimming shortened V by 4 bases and J by 3 bases, and 13 bases separated the two germline ends. Looked up from germline, CDR1 is MNHEY and CDR2 is SMNVEV (reference sequence). As DNA, the CDR3 is TGTGCCAGCAGTTCGGCGGGAATCGTCAATCAGCCCCAGCATTTT. Translation gives CASSSAGIVNQPQHF.

The chain combines TRBV7-9 with TRBJ2-7; the D is unclear. Germline loops: CDR1 SEHNR, CDR2 FQNEAQ (reference sequence). Between the trimmed V and J ends, which lost 1 base and 6 bases, there was a span of 13 bases. CDR3 length equals 14 residues. CDR3 bases: TGTGCCAGCAGCTTAGAAAATCCAATGGGCGAGCAGTACTTC. Translation gives CASSLENPMGEQYF.

In the case of this clone: Other DNA sequences in this sample translate to the same CDR3. This sequence joins TRBV9 and TRBJ2-7; D perhaps matches TRBD2 (6 bases). Trimming shortened V by 0 bases and J by 2 bases, and 12 bases separated the two germline ends. The germline V gene encodes CDR1 SGDLS and CDR2 YYNGEE. There are 15 residues in the CDR3. This CDR3 reads CASSVGRGLPYEQYF. CDR3 nucleotide sequence: TGTGCCAGCAGCGTAGGGAGGGGATTACCCTACGAGCAGTACTTC.

The CDR3 DNA reads as TGTGCCAGCAGACTCTCGACTAGTAATTCCTACGAGCAGTACTTC. It is translated as CASRLSTSNSYEQYF. This chain uses TRBV6-5 with TRBJ2-7; D perhaps matches TRBD2 (6 bases). This CDR3 region has 15 residues. Deletions cut 6 bases from V and 1 base from J, with 16 bases between. Germline CDR1 reads MNHEY; CDR2 reads SVGAGI.

The chain is built from TRBV29-1 and TRBJ1-1; 7 bases map to TRBD1. Germline V gives CDR1 SQVTM, CDR2 ANQGSEA. J gave up 6 bases and V 3 bases, and 4 bases lay outside the gene matches. The CDR3 contains 12 residues. CDR3 nucleotides: TGCAGCGTTGATGACAGGGCTTCTGAAGCTTTCTTT. This codes for CSVDDRASEAFF.

This rearrangement joins TRBV7-8 to TRBJ2-7, with D perhaps TRBD2 (6 bases). This CDR3 contains 14 residues. The germline V gene has CDR1 SGHVS and CDR2 FQNEAQ. V dropped 5 bases and J dropped 2 bases, with 13 bases sitting between them. CDR3 nucleotide sequence: TGTGCCAGCAGCCCCCGACTAGATACCTACGAGCAGTACTTC. As protein: CASSPRLDTYEQYF.

The CDR3 DNA reads as TGTGCCAGCAGCTTAGGGACAAACAATGAGCAGTTCTTC. Translating gives CASSLGTNNEQFF. V and J are TRBV11-2 and TRBJ2-1, with D tentatively TRBD1 (5 bases). The CDR3 is 13 residues long. V was clipped by 1 base and J by 5 bases, with 6 bases between them. Germline CDR1 reads SGHAT; CDR2 reads FQNNGV.

The chain carries TRBV7-2 and TRBJ2-1; D may be TRBD2 (6 bases). Trimming pared 2 bases from V and 3 bases from J, leaving 23 bases between. The CDR3 has 19 residues. Looked up from germline, CDR1 is SGHTA and CDR2 is FQGNSA. The CDR3 region has the DNA TGTGCCAGCAGCTTAACTAGCCGCTCGCGTCCTCCTGGCTACAATGAGCAGTTCTTC. It specifies CASSLTSRSRPPGYNEQFF.

The chain uses TRBV10-3 and TRBJ1-5, with D tentatively TRBD1 (5 bases). This CDR3 comprises 16 residues. The V and J ends lost 3 bases and 0 bases respectively, with 12 bases between them. Germline V CDR1 and CDR2: ENHRY, SYGVKD. The CDR3 DNA sequence: TGTGCCATCAGTGATGTGGGGGGAGATAGCAATCAGCCCCAGCATTTT. It is translated as CAISDVGGDSNQPQHF.

CDR3 sequence reads: CASSGDRETSGPTYEQYF. CDR3 DNA: TGTGCCAGCAGTGGAGACCGGGAGACTAGCGGGCCTACCTACGAGCAGTACTTC. The chain carries TRBV6-1 and TRBJ2-7; TRBD2 matches at 10 bases. CDR3 length: 18 amino acids. Trimming at V came to 4 bases and at J to 2 bases, leaving 14 bases not matched to a gene. Germline V CDR1 and CDR2: MNHNS, SASEGT.